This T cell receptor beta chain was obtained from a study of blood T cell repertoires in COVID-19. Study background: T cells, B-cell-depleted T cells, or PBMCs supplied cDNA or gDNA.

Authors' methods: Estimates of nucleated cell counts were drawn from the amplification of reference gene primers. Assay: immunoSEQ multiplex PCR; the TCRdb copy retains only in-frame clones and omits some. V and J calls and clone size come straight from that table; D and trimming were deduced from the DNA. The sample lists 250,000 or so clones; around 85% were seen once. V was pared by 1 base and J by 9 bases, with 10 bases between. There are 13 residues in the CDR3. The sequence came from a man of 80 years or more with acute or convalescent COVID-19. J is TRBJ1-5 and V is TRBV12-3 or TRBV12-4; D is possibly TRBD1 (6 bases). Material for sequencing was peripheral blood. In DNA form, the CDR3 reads TGTGCCAGCAGTTTAGGACAGGTGCGGCCCCAGCATTTT. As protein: CASSLGQVRPQHF.